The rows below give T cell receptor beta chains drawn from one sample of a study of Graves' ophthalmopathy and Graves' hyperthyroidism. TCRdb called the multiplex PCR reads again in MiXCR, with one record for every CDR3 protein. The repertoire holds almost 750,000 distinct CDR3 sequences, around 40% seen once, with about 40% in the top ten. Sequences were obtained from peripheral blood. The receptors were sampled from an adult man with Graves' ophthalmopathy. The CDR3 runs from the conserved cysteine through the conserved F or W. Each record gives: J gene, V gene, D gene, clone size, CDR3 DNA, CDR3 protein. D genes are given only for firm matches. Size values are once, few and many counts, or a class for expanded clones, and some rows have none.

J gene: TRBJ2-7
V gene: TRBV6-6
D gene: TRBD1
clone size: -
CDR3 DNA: TGTGCCAGCAGACTTCGACAGGGGCAAACCTCCTACGAGCAGTACTTC
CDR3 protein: CASRLRQGQTSYEQYF

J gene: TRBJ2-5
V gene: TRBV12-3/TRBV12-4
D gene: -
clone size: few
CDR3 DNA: TGTGCCAGCAGTCCTGTGGAGCGGGTTGGGGAGACCCAGTACTTC
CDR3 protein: CASSPVERVGETQYF

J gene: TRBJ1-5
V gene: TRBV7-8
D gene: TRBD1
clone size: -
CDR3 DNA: TGTGCCAGCAGCCAGGTCTACAGGGGGCCTCAGCCCCAGCATTTT
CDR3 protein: CASSQVYRGPQPQHF

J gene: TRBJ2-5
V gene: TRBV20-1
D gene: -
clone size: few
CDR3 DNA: TGCAGTGCTACCGGGGGAGGACTTTGGGGCCAAGAGACCCAGTACTTC
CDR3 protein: CSATGGGLWGQETQYF

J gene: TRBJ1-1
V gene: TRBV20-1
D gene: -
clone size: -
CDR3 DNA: TGCAGTGCCAGAAGCAGACACGGGGGGGAGACTGAAGCTTTCTTT
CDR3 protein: CSARSRHGGETEAFF

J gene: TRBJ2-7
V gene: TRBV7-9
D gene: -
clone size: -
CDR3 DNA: TGCGCCAGCAGCCAAGAGACCGGACCTTCTTACGAGCAGTACTTC
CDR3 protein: CASSQETGPSYEQYF

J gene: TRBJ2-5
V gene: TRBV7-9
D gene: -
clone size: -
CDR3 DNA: TGTGCCAGCAGCTTATGGGCTACTCAAGAGACCCAGTACTTC
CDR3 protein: CASSLWATQETQYF

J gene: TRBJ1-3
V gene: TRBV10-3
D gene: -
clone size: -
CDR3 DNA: TGTGCCATCAGTGGACATGGAAACACCATATATTTT
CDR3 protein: CAISGHGNTIYF

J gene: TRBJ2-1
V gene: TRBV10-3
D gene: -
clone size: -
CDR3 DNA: TGTGCCATCAGTGTGACTGGAATCAACGATGAGCAGTTCTTC
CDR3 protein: CAISVTGINDEQFF

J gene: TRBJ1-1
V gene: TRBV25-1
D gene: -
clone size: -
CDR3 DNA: TGTGCCAGCAGCCCCAGGGGCCTGGGAGCTTTCTTT
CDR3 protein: CASSPRGLGAFF

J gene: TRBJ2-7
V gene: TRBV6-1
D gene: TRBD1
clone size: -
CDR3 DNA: TGTGCCAGCAGTTACGGGACAGGCCTCTCCTACGAGCAGTACTTC
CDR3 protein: CASSYGTGLSYEQYF

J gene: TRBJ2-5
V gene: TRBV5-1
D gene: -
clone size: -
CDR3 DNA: TGCGCCAGCAGCTTGCCCCCTTCTGAGACCCAGTACTTC
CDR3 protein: CASSLPPSETQYF

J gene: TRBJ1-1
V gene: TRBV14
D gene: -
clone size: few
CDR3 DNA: TGTGCCAGCAGCCAAGATATTATACCGACGAACACTGAAGCTTTCTTT
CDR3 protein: CASSQDIIPTNTEAFF

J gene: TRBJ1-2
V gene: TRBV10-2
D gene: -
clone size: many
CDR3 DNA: TGCGCCAGCAGTGTGACAGATAACTATGGCTACACCTTC
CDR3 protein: CASSVTDNYGYTF

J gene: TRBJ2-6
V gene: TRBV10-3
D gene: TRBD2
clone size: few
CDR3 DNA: TGTGCCAGCAGGCCGGTAGCGGGACCCGTCTCTGGGGCCAACGTCCTGACTTTC
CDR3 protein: CASRPVAGPVSGANVLTF